The 21 T cell receptor beta chains given below trace back to one sample, sequenced in a study of blood T cell repertoires in COVID-19. Repertoires were generated with immunoSEQ multiplex PCR, while TCRdb's copy carries only in-frame clones and drops some. The data contain some 300,000 clones, around 90% of them singletons. Sequenced input: PBMCs or T cells enriched from blood (not recorded which). The receptors come from a woman aged 18 to 35 with acute COVID-19.

This clone turned up a few times. The J gene is TRBJ2-1, the V gene TRBV27, with 7 bases matching TRBD2. After removal of 4 bases from V and 3 bases from J, the junction contained 6 bases not matched to a gene. The germline V gene encodes CDR1 MNHEY and CDR2 SMNVEV (reference sequence). CDR3 size: 15 residues. The CDR3 DNA sequence: TGTGCCAGCAGTTCGGGGACTACTCACTACAATGAGCAGTTCTTC. Encoded protein: CASSSGTTHYNEQFF.

The CDR3 protein is CASSRTSGRVEQYF. CDR3 sequence (DNA): TGTGCCAGCAGCCGGACTAGCGGGAGAGTCGAGCAGTACTTC. The chain is built from TRBV7-9 and TRBJ2-7; 13 bases line up with TRBD2. Germline loops: CDR1 SEHNR, CDR2 FQNEAQ (reference sequence). The V segment lost 5 bases and the J segment 6 bases; nucleotides outside the gene matches: 4. CDR3 length: 14 amino acids.

This chain links TRBV9 with TRBJ2-7, with 7 bases identical to TRBD2. Germline V gene data show CDR1 as SGDLS and CDR2 as YYNGEE. The V and J ends lost 0 bases and 2 bases, in that order; junction bases with no gene match: 11. The CDR3 covers 17 residues. CDR3 in DNA: TGTGCCAGCAGCGTAGGGGAGGGAATGGGAAGTGCCTACGAGCAGTACTTC. Translated: CASSVGEGMGSAYEQYF. Supplemented by reference TRBV9 and TRBJ2-7, the full variable domain reads DSGVTQTPKHLITATGQRVTLRCSPRSGDLSVYWYQQSLDQGLQFLIQYYNGEERAKGNILERFSAQQFPDLHSELNLSSLELGDSALYFCASSVGEGMGSAYEQYFGPGTRLTVT.

The chain is built from TRBV9 and TRBJ1-1; 7 bases match TRBD1. CDR1 and CDR2 (germline): SGDLS, YYNGEE. This CDR3 has 14 amino acids. V shed 4 bases, J shed 1 base, and the junction held 4 bases outside the gene matches. CDR3 sequence: CASSLGQQNTEAFF. CDR3 bases: TGTGCCAGCAGCCTGGGACAGCAGAACACTGAAGCTTTCTTT. The full variable domain, in which reference TRBV9 and TRBJ1-1 provide the parts outside the CDR3, is DSGVTQTPKHLITATGQRVTLRCSPRSGDLSVYWYQQSLDQGLQFLIQYYNGEERAKGNILERFSAQQFPDLHSELNLSSLELGDSALYFCASSLGQQNTEAFFGQGTRLTVV.

This clone was recorded once. V usage is TRBV29-1 and J usage is TRBJ2-1; TRBD2 might be the D (5 bases). CDR1 is SQVTM, CDR2 ANQGSEA, per germline. V gave up 5 bases and J gave up 2 bases, with 13 bases separating them. The CDR3 is 14 residues long. This chain's CDR3 is CSVQGSDTYNEQFF. CDR3 nucleotide sequence: TGCAGCGTTCAAGGTAGCGACACCTACAATGAGCAGTTCTTC.

This chain links TRBV2 with TRBJ2-7; 12 positions match TRBD2. Trimming took 2 bases from V and 3 from J; bases not matched to a gene: 8. The CDR3 is 17 residues long. Germline assignment: CDR1 SNHLY and CDR2 FYNNEI. DNA of the CDR3: TGTGCCAGCAGTGAATATTGGACTAGCGGGGCCGACTACGAGCAGTACTTC. Translating gives CASSEYWTSGADYEQYF.

The gene calls are TRBV5-1 and TRBJ1-3; D is perhaps TRBD1 (6 bases). The CDR3 has 15 amino acids. CDR1 is SGHRS and CDR2 is YFSETQ in the germline V gene. V was cut by 3 bases and J by 3 bases, with 13 bases left in between. The CDR3 nucleotides are TGCGCCAGCAGCTCCCTCGGACAGCTTGGAAACACCATATATTTT. As protein: CASSSLGQLGNTIYF. The full variable domain, rest sourced from reference TRBV5-1 and TRBJ1-3, is KAGVTQTPRYLIKTRGQQVTLSCSPISGHRSVSWYQQTPGQGLQFLFEYFSETQRNKGNFPGRFSGRQFSNSRSEMNVSTLELGDSALYLCASSSLGQLGNTIYFGEGSWLTVV.

This clone was detected a few times. The chain couples TRBV28 to TRBJ2-7; 9 nucleotides agree with TRBD2. The CDR3 totals 16 residues. V was pared by 3 bases and J by 4 bases, with 10 bases of the junction left unmatched. Germline V lookup: CDR1 MDHEN, CDR2 SYDVKM. The CDR3 DNA sequence: TGTGCCAGCAGTTTGGGGGTAGCGGGAGACAATTACGAGCAGTACTTC. This encodes CASSLGVAGDNYEQYF.

The rearrangement links TRBV7-3 to TRBJ1-2; D perhaps matches TRBD1 (5 bases). The CDR3 consists of 15 residues. Looked up from germline, CDR1 is SGHTA and CDR2 is FQGTGA. Trimming shortened V by 2 bases and J by 3 bases, and 13 bases separated the two germline ends. The CDR3 nucleotides are TGTGCCAGCAGCTTAGGGCGGGGGATGGACTATGGCTACACCTTC. Its translation is CASSLGRGMDYGYTF.

The chain combines TRBV18 with TRBJ1-2; D unresolved. In germline, CDR1 is KGHSH, CDR2 LQKENI. The CDR3 sequence is 15 residues long. With 1 base removed from V and 0 bases from J, the gap between germline ends came to 9 bases. In nucleotides, the CDR3 is TGTGCCAGCTCACCACAAAACGGAGCTAACTATGGCTACACCTTC. This sequence encodes CASSPQNGANYGYTF.

The genes are TRBV3-1 (or the pseudogene TRBV3-2) and TRBJ2-1; 9 positions match TRBD2. V dropped 5 bases and J dropped 0; count of bases not matched to a gene: 5. The CDR3 length is 16 residues. Germline lookup yields CDR1 LGHDT and CDR2 YNNKEL (reference sequence). The CDR3 here is CASSFISGSSYNEQFF. The CDR3, as DNA: TGTGCCAGCAGCTTCATTAGCGGGAGCTCCTACAATGAGCAGTTCTTC.

V and J are TRBV19 and TRBJ1-5; D call uncertain. There are 12 residues in the CDR3. Germline V gives CDR1 LNHDA, CDR2 SQIVND (reference sequence). Trimming removed 7 bases from V and 4 bases from J, with 8 bases in between. The CDR3: CASNDWNQPQHF. The CDR3 nucleotides are TGTGCCAGTAATGACTGGAATCAGCCCCAGCATTTT.

The V call is TRBV15, the J call TRBJ1-6; perhaps TRBD1 as D (5 bases). V lost 1 base to trimming and J lost 4 bases, with 26 bases between them. CDR1 is LNHNV, CDR2 YYDKDF, per germline (reference sequence). This CDR3 spans 21 amino acids. CDR3 protein: CATSRVGVGEGSHTYNSPLHF. In DNA, the CDR3 is TGTGCCACCAGCAGAGTAGGGGTGGGCGAAGGAAGCCATACTTATAATTCACCCCTCCACTTT. The entire variable domain, with the rest obtained from reference TRBV15 and TRBJ1-6, is as follows: DAMVIQNPRYQVTQFGKPVTLSCSQTLNHNVMYWYQQKSSQAPKLLFHYYDKDFNNEADTPDNFQSRRPNTSFCFLDIRSPGLGDTAMYLCATSRVGVGEGSHTYNSPLHFGNGTRLTVT.

CDR3 sequence (DNA): TGCGCCAGCAGTGAGTCGCGGGACAGGGTAGACTACACCTTC. It encodes CASSESRDRVDYTF. The gene calls are TRBV10-1 and TRBJ1-2, with TRBD1 identical over 9 bases. Trimming removed 0 bases from V and 10 bases from J; junction bases left unmatched: 6. Germline values: CDR1 WNHNN, CDR2 SYGVQD (reference sequence). The CDR3 is made up of 14 amino acids.

This clone was seen more than once but under ten times. The CDR3 is CASSSGGRNLNEQFF. DNA for the CDR3: TGTGCCAGCAGCTCAGGGGGGAGGAACCTCAATGAGCAGTTCTTC. V usage is TRBV5-6 and J usage is TRBJ2-1, with D tentatively TRBD1 (7 bases). The CDR3 is 15 residues long. V lost 3 bases and J 6 bases, leaving 16 bases between the germline ends. The germline V gene has CDR1 SGHDT and CDR2 YYEEEE.

The gene calls are TRBV18 and TRBJ2-6; weak D call: TRBD2 (5 bases). Germline loops: CDR1 KGHSH, CDR2 LQKENI. V gave up 3 bases and J gave up 0 bases, with 9 bases separating them. The CDR3 runs 16 residues. CDR3 protein: CASSPQGGSGANVLTF. The CDR3 DNA follows: TGTGCCAGCTCACCGCAAGGAGGCTCTGGGGCCAACGTCCTGACTTTC.

This clone was picked up many times. This sequence joins TRBV19 and TRBJ2-1; TRBD2 matches at 9 bases. The CDR3 spans 15 residues. CDR1 is LNHDA and CDR2 is SQIVND in the germline V gene (reference sequence). V lost 7 bases, J lost 0 bases, and 4 bases stayed unmatched. In DNA, the CDR3 is TGTGCCAGTATCCCTAGCGGGAACTCCTACAATGAGCAGTTCTTC. Residues: CASIPSGNSYNEQFF.

J is TRBJ2-5 and V is TRBV27, with TRBD1 matching 9 bases. The CDR3 consists of 17 residues. After removal of 4 bases from V and 4 bases from J, the junction contained 13 bases not matched to a gene. The germline V gene has CDR1 MNHEY and CDR2 SMNVEV (reference sequence). In DNA, the CDR3 is TGTGCCAGCAGTTCTTTATTCCGGGACAGGGCCATAGAGACCCAGTACTTC. Translation gives CASSSLFRDRAIETQYF.

This clone has only a few counts. The chain has TRBV6-6 and TRBJ2-7; D is possibly TRBD1 (6 bases). CDR1 and CDR2 (germline): MNHNY, SVGAGI (reference sequence). Trimming took off 6 bases at V and 0 bases at J, with 12 bases between the two ends. This CDR3 has 14 amino acids. The CDR3 spells CASRPGQNSYEQYF. The CDR3 DNA reads as TGTGCCAGCAGGCCTGGACAGAACTCCTACGAGCAGTACTTC.

This chain links TRBV12-5 with TRBJ2-2; TRBD2 matches 9 bases. CDR3 length: 18 residues. J lost 0 bases, V lost 1 base, and 6 bases had no gene match. The germline V gene encodes CDR1 LGHNT and CDR2 FRNRAP. The DNA for the CDR3 is TGTGCTAGTGGTTTGGCCCCATCTAGCGGGACGAACACCGGGGAGCTGTTTTTT. It yields the protein CASGLAPSSGTNTGELFF.

The rearrangement uses TRBV11-2 and TRBJ2-3, with TRBD2 identical over 9 bases. The germline CDR1 and CDR2 sequences are SGHAT and FQNNGV. The CDR3 extends over 16 amino acids. The junction had 13 bases not matched to a gene; V was cut back by 8 bases and J by 4 bases. CDR3 coding DNA: TGTGCCAGCGCGGGGGGGCAGGACTTGTCCGCAGATACGCAGTATTTT. Its translation: CASAGGQDLSADTQYF.